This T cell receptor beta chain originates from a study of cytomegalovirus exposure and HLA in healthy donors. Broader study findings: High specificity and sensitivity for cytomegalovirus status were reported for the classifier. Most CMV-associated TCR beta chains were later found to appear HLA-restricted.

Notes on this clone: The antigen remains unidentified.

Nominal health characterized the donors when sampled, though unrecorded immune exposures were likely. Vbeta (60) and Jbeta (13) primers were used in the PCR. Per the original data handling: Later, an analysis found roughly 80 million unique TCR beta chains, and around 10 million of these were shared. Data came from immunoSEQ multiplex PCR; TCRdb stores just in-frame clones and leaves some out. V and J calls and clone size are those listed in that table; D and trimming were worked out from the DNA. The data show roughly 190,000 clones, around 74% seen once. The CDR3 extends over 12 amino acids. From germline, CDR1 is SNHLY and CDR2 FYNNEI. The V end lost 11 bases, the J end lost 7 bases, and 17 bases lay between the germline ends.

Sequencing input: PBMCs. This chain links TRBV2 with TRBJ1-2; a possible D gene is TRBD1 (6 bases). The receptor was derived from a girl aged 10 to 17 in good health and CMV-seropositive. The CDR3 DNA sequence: TGTGCCTGCCAACAGGGTCCCGGTGGCTACACCTTC. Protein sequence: CACQQGPGGYTF.